The 27 T cell receptor beta chains reported below all come from one sample, sequenced in a study of cytomegalovirus exposure and HLA in healthy donors. Using immunoSEQ multiplex PCR, the repertoire was profiled, and TCRdb retains in-frame clones only, with some absent. The top ten clones hold roughly 3% of a sample with 160,000 or so clones, more than 75% of them seen once. The sample consisted of PBMCs. The receptors shown here come from a man aged 18-30 years in good health and CMV-seropositive.

The chain has TRBV13 and TRBJ2-3; tentatively, D is TRBD1 (6 bases). The CDR3 consists of 13 residues. V was shortened by 3 bases and J by 3 bases, with 7 bases between the two germline ends. Looked up from germline, CDR1 is PRHDT and CDR2 is FYEKMQ (reference sequence). The DNA for the CDR3 is TGTGCCAGCAGCTTGACAGGAACAGATACGCAGTATTTT. Protein: CASSLTGTDTQYF.

The CDR3 DNA is TGTGCCAGCAGTTTATGGGGCTACACAGATACGCAGTATTTT. This codes for CASSLWGYTDTQYF. The chain employs TRBV27 and TRBJ2-3, with a weak D call TRBD1 (5 bases). Germline values: CDR1 MNHEY, CDR2 SMNVEV (reference sequence). V gave up 1 base and J gave up 2 bases, with 7 bases separating them. The CDR3 runs to 14 residues.

The chain couples TRBV21-1 to TRBJ2-7; the table's TRBD2 call for D was not verified on the DNA. TRBV21-1 is tagged as a pseudogene. The CDR3 is made up of 17 amino acids. CDR3 sequence reads: CASSKDPGGTSGYEQYF. CDR3 DNA sequence: TGTGCCAGCAGCAAAGATCCGGGGGGGACTAGCGGCTACGAGCAGTACTTC.

The chain couples TRBV7-2 to TRBJ2-7; D is possibly TRBD2 (6 bases). The CDR3 consists of 13 residues. CDR1 is SGHTA, CDR2 FQGNSA, per germline. V lost 3 bases and J lost 6, with 12 bases in between. The CDR3: CASSLDGTFEQYF. CDR3 nucleotides: TGTGCCAGCAGCTTGGACGGGACTTTCGAGCAGTACTTC.

The chain couples TRBV9 to TRBJ1-2, with a weak D call TRBD1 (5 bases). The germline CDR1 and CDR2 sequences are SGDLS and YYNGEE. The CDR3 is 15 amino acids. Trimming shortened V by 0 bases and J by 4 bases, and 13 bases separated the two germline ends. DNA of the CDR3: TGTGCCAGCAGCGTAGAAAGGGGAGGCGTCTATGGCTACACCTTC. Translating gives CASSVERGGVYGYTF.

The CDR3 loop is CASSQGTGVYEQYF. The CDR3, as DNA: TGCGCCAGCAGCCAAGGGACAGGGGTCTACGAGCAGTACTTC. The V and J genes are TRBV4-1 and TRBJ2-7; 9 bases line up with TRBD1. V was clipped by 1 base and J by 3 bases; unmatched bases: 1. Germline V gives CDR1 MGHRA, CDR2 YSYEKL. CDR3 length: 14 amino acids.

Note on this clone: A junction end diverges from the germline sequence, so it may reflect a read error. The chain couples TRBV4-2 to TRBJ2-1, with 7 positions matching TRBD1. CDR1 is LGHNA and CDR2 is YNFKEQ in the germline V gene. This CDR3 is 13 amino acids long. The CDR3 DNA reads TGTGCCAGCAGCAAAGACAGGGCAGGCGAGCAGTTCTTC. As protein: CASSKDRAGEQFF.

The V call is TRBV28, the J call TRBJ2-3; weak D call: TRBD1 (6 bases). The CDR3 loop spans 14 amino acids. V was cut by 5 bases and J by 1 base, with 10 bases left in between. Germline-derived CDR1 and CDR2 are MDHEN and SYDVKM. Here the CDR3 reads CASSVQGGTDTQYF. Written as DNA, the CDR3 is TGTGCCAGCAGTGTACAGGGAGGCACAGATACGCAGTATTTT.

This chain connects TRBV11-2 to TRBJ2-3; a possible D gene is TRBD2 (5 bases). Trimming took 5 bases from V and 5 from J, leaving 14 bases between them. The CDR3 consists of 14 residues. The germline CDR1 and CDR2 sequences are SGHAT and FQNNGV. CDR3 region: CASSPGFSLDTQYF. The DNA for the CDR3 is TGTGCCAGCAGCCCGGGATTCTCCTTAGATACGCAGTATTTT.

This chain links TRBV16 with TRBJ2-7; 10 bases are shared with TRBD1. This CDR3 is 15 amino acids long. V lost 3 bases and J lost 2; bases outside the gene matches: 4. Germline V gene sequence: CDR1 KGHSY, CDR2 FQNENV. CDR3 region: CASSQPGQGTYEQYF. DNA of the CDR3: TGTGCCAGCAGCCAGCCGGGACAGGGGACCTACGAGCAGTACTTC. The entire variable domain, with the rest obtained from reference TRBV16 and TRBJ2-7, is as follows: GEEVAQTPKHLVRGEGQKAKLYCAPIKGHSYVFWYQQVLKNEFKFLISFQNENVFDETGMPKERFSAKCLPNSPCSLEIQATKLEDSAVYFCASSQPGQGTYEQYFGPGTRLTVT.

The CDR3: CASSFARGQPQHF. CDR3 bases: TGTGCCAGCAGCTTTGCCAGGGGTCAGCCCCAGCATTTT. The rearrangement joins TRBV11-2 to TRBJ1-5; TRBD1 might be the D (6 bases). V gave up 3 bases and J gave up 6 bases, with 9 bases separating them. The CDR3 totals 13 residues. CDR1 SGHAT and CDR2 FQNNGV come from the germline V gene. Full variable domain (outside the CDR3, taken from reference TRBV11-2 and TRBJ1-5): EAGVAQSPRYKIIEKRQSVAFWCNPISGHATLYWYQQILGQGPKLLIQFQNNGVVDDSQLPKDRFSAERLKGVDSTLKIQPAKLEDSAVYLCASSFARGQPQHFGDGTRLSIL.

This clone occurred once. The chain couples TRBV30 to TRBJ2-3; TRBD2 might be the D (7 bases). This CDR3 has 15 amino acids. Germline V gives CDR1 GTSNPN, CDR2 SVGIG (reference sequence). Trimming took off 1 base at V and 2 bases at J, with 13 bases between the two ends. CDR3 nucleotides: TGTGCCTGGAGTGAGGGGCGGGGGCCCACAGATACGCAGTATTTT. Translating it yields CAWSEGRGPTDTQYF. The whole variable domain, remainder taken from reference TRBV30 and TRBJ2-3, is SQTIHQWPATLVQPVGSPLSLECTVEGTSNPNLYWYRQAAGRGLQLLFYSVGIGQISSEVPQNLSASRPQDRQFILSSKKLLLSDSGFYLCAWSEGRGPTDTQYFGPGTRLTVL.

The V call is TRBV4-1, the J call TRBJ2-1, with D possibly matching TRBD1 (6 bases). The V end was cut by 2 bases, the J end by 6 bases, with 14 bases between. CDR1 and CDR2 from the germline V gene are MGHRA and YSYEKL. This CDR3 spans 15 amino acids. DNA for the CDR3: TGCGCCAGCAGCCAACGAGAGGGGGAGTTCAATGAGCAGTTCTTC. As protein: CASSQREGEFNEQFF.

This chain uses TRBV5-1 with TRBJ2-7; a possible D gene is TRBD2 (6 bases). V dropped 2 bases and J dropped 3 bases, with 15 bases sitting between them. CDR1 and CDR2 (germline): SGHRS, YFSETQ. The CDR3 runs to 15 residues. The chain's CDR3 is CASSFGGAQIYEQYF. The DNA for the CDR3 is TGCGCCAGCAGCTTTGGAGGGGCCCAGATCTACGAGCAGTACTTC. Full variable domain (outside the CDR3, taken from reference TRBV5-1 and TRBJ2-7): KAGVTQTPRYLIKTRGQQVTLSCSPISGHRSVSWYQQTPGQGLQFLFEYFSETQRNKGNFPGRFSGRQFSNSRSEMNVSTLELGDSALYLCASSFGGAQIYEQYFGPGTRLTVT.

The CDR3: CASSPRSSTLYEQYF. The CDR3 DNA is TGCGCCAGCAGCCCTAGATCCTCCACCCTCTACGAGCAGTACTTC. This chain joins TRBV4-1 and TRBJ2-7; D is unclear. V gave up 4 bases and J gave up 3 bases, with 16 bases separating them. The germline gives CDR1 MGHRA, CDR2 YSYEKL. The CDR3 spans 15 residues.

The CDR3 nucleotides are TGTGCCAGCAATAGGGGGTCGGCAACTAATGAAAAACTGTTTTTT. This gives the protein CASNRGSATNEKLFF. V gene TRBV2 combines with J gene TRBJ1-4; TRBD1 might be the D (6 bases). The CDR3 length is 15 residues. V shed 7 bases and J shed 0 bases, with 12 bases lying between them. Per the germline V gene, CDR1 is SNHLY and CDR2 is FYNNEI.

This clone showed up just a few times. This chain joins TRBV21-1 and TRBJ2-7; the table's D gene call, TRBD2, was not cross checked with the DNA. TRBV21-1 is a pseudogene segment. CDR3 length: 13 residues. The DNA of the CDR3 is TGTGCCAGCAGCCGTCGGGGGGCCTACGAGCAGTACTTC. Protein product: CASSRRGAYEQYF.

This rearrangement joins TRBV6-6 to TRBJ1-1, with TRBD1 matching over 7 bases. The trim removed 7 bases at V and 5 bases at J, leaving 13 bases unmatched. Germline assignment: CDR1 MNHNY and CDR2 SVGAGI (reference sequence). The CDR3 is 15 amino acids. Here the CDR3 DNA reads TGTGCCAGCACCGGGACAGCGTTGAGAATGACTGAAGCTTTCTTT. Its translation is CASTGTALRMTEAFF.

V usage is TRBV4-3 and J usage is TRBJ2-3; D uncertain. V was trimmed by 2 bases and J by 5 bases, leaving 8 bases between them. Germline values: CDR1 LGHNA, CDR2 YSLEER. The CDR3 runs 13 residues. The CDR3 sequence is CASSQNSRDTQYF. CDR3 nucleotide sequence: TGCGCCAGCAGCCAAAATAGTAGAGATACGCAGTATTTT.

This clone is classed as medium-sized. The chain joins TRBV29-1 to TRBJ2-2; 8 bases fit TRBD1. The V gene's germline CDR1 is SQVTM and CDR2 ANQGSEA. J gave up 6 bases and V 7 bases, and 7 bases lay outside the gene matches. This CDR3 is 13 amino acids long. The CDR3 nucleotides are TGCAGCGCCGCGGACAGGGACGCCGGGGAGCTGTTTTTT. Translation: CSAADRDAGELFF.

The chain combines TRBV5-4 with TRBJ1-2; D is uncertain. The CDR3 is 13 amino acids. The V end was cut by 1 base, the J end by 2 bases, with 6 bases between. From germline, CDR1 is SGHNT and CDR2 YYREEE (reference sequence). This CDR3 is CASSLNRNYGYTF. CDR3 coding DNA: TGTGCCAGCAGCTTGAACAGAAACTATGGCTACACCTTC.

The gene calls are TRBV7-6 and TRBJ1-5; D is possibly TRBD1 (6 bases). The CDR3 runs to 15 residues. In germline, CDR1 is SGHVS, CDR2 FNYEAQ. Trimming took off 5 bases at V and 3 bases at J, with 14 bases between the two ends. The CDR3 DNA follows: TGTGCCAGCAGCCGTGGGGACATGCTCAATCAGCCCCAGCATTTT. It codes for CASSRGDMLNQPQHF.

The V gene is TRBV19, the J gene TRBJ1-5, with D possibly being TRBD1 (5 bases). V lost 4 bases and J 2 bases, leaving 15 bases between the germline ends. The CDR3 has 16 amino acids. The germline V gene has CDR1 LNHDA and CDR2 SQIVND (reference sequence). The CDR3 region is CASSTANLGRNQPQHF. For the CDR3, the DNA is TGTGCCAGTAGTACCGCCAATTTGGGGCGCAATCAGCCCCAGCATTTT.

This clone was counted only a few times. The chain links TRBV7-3 to TRBJ1-1, with 8 positions matching TRBD1. CDR3 length equals 16 residues. V was pared by 5 bases and J by 8 bases, with 16 bases of the junction left unmatched. Looked up from germline, CDR1 is SGHTA and CDR2 is FQGTGA. The CDR3 DNA reads TGTGCCAGCAGCCTCTGGCACAGGGGGGGAGGTAACGAAGCTTTCTTT. Amino acid sequence: CASSLWHRGGGNEAFF.

The chain has TRBV2 and TRBJ2-7, with D possibly matching TRBD2 (6 bases). The CDR3 contains 14 residues. Between the trimmed V and J ends, which lost 7 bases and 8 bases, there was a span of 21 bases. Germline V CDR1 and CDR2: SNHLY, FYNNEI. CDR3 loop: CASMDRAGPLKQYF. The DNA of the CDR3 is TGTGCCAGCATGGATAGGGCGGGGCCCTTGAAGCAGTACTTC.

This chain uses TRBV5-1 with TRBJ1-1, with TRBD1 as a possible D gene (5 bases). Trimming took 0 bases from V and 1 from J, leaving 13 bases between them. Germline assignment: CDR1 SGHRS and CDR2 YFSETQ. This CDR3 contains 16 residues. CDR3 bases: TGCGCCAGCAGCTTGGCGGTCACAGGAAGGAACACTGAAGCTTTCTTT. It encodes CASSLAVTGRNTEAFF.

The chain combines TRBV18 with TRBJ2-7, with 10 bases identical to TRBD1. Germline CDR1 KGHSH, CDR2 LQKENI. Trimming removed 6 bases from V and 4 bases from J; junction bases left unmatched: 3. The CDR3 extends over 13 amino acids. The CDR3 bases are TGTGCCAGCTCCTGGGACAGGGGTTACGAGCAGTACTTC. This encodes CASSWDRGYEQYF.